This TCR beta chain was obtained from a study of blood T cells in healthy people across ages. The sample, about 9.7 milliliters of peripheral blood, was drawn from each donor. Each sample had at least 6 million PBMCs isolated. This clonotype was recorded many times. A second PCR of 7 to 11 cycles used a sample-barcoded 5' primer and a J-beta primer mix. Every individual sample yielded 2.5 million or more paired-end reads (each containing CDR3). TCRdb reprocessed the 5' RACE reads with MiXCR, giving one entry per CDR3 protein. The data hold about 930,000 distinct CDR3 sequences, with roughly 29% observed a single time. V was clipped by 0 bases and J by 4 bases, with 12 bases between them. Germline values: CDR1 MNHNY, CDR2 SVGAGI (reference sequence). The CDR3 consists of 15 residues. This same sample was also taken into another study, of T cells of mothers and their children. As reported in that work: All donors were healthy and Caucasian; they were a few mothers and their six children.

This clonotype originated in a woman aged 40 to 50 in good health. The specimen sequenced was blood. The V and J genes are TRBV6-6 and TRBJ2-5; D possibly corresponds to TRBD2 (7 bases). CDR3 coding DNA: TGTGCCAGCAGTTACTCTGGGGGGGCGGGAGAGACCCAGTACTTC. Its translation is CASSYSGGAGETQYF.